These 17 T cell receptor beta chains came from one sample sequenced in a study of blood T cell repertoires in COVID-19. Method: immunoSEQ multiplex PCR; TCRdb's copy keeps in-frame clones and lacks some. The table includes 200,000 or so clones, roughly 76% detected once. Sequencing was done on a sample of peripheral blood. These receptor sequences come from an elderly woman with COVID-19, enrolled during active disease.

A few counts support this clone. The genes are TRBV9 and TRBJ2-2, with D unresolved. The CDR3 is 16 residues long. The germline gives CDR1 SGDLS, CDR2 YYNGEE. Trimming took off 0 bases at V and 2 bases at J, with 11 bases between the two ends. The CDR3 nucleotides read TGTGCCAGCAGCGTAGGGGCCTCCCCCAACACCGGGGAGCTGTTTTTT. It codes for CASSVGASPNTGELFF.

The rearrangement links TRBV19 to TRBJ2-1; 9 bases are shared with TRBD1. This CDR3 has 15 amino acids. V lost 7 bases and J lost 8; bases outside the gene matches: 12. CDR1 is LNHDA, CDR2 SQIVND, per germline (reference sequence). The CDR3 coding sequence is TGTGCCAGTACAACAAACAGGGGGCGCAGGCATGAGCAGTTCTTC. This sequence encodes CASTTNRGRRHEQFF.

This clone appeared a single time. The genes are TRBV27 and TRBJ2-3; D ambiguous. V was cut by 8 bases and J by 5 bases, with 8 bases left in between. This CDR3 is built from 11 residues. The germline V gene encodes CDR1 MNHEY and CDR2 SMNVEV (reference sequence). CDR3 nucleotides: TGTGCCAGCGTGACGGGAGATACGCAGTATTTT. Amino acids: CASVTGDTQYF.

CDR3 bases: TGTGCCAGCTCACCACCCGACAGGGGGAATGGGAACACTGAAGCTTTCTTT. Translating gives CASSPPDRGNGNTEAFF. The gene calls are TRBV18 and TRBJ1-1; 9 bases match TRBD1. Germline values: CDR1 KGHSH, CDR2 LQKENI. CDR3 length: 17 residues. With 0 bases clipped from V and 1 base from J, the junction kept 6 bases outside the gene matches.

The chain recombines TRBV19 with TRBJ2-2; a possible D gene is TRBD2 (5 bases). This CDR3 has 17 residues. Trimming stripped 3 bases from V and 0 bases from J, with 14 bases between. CDR1 and CDR2 from the germline V gene are LNHDA and SQIVND (reference sequence). The CDR3 spells CASSIGSGLANTGELFF. CDR3 nucleotide sequence: TGTGCCAGTAGTATTGGGAGCGGACTCGCGAACACCGGGGAGCTGTTTTTT.

The chain recombines TRBV5-4 with TRBJ2-1, with a weak D call TRBD2 (6 bases). Deletions cut 3 bases from V and 8 bases from J, with 12 bases between. Germline CDR1 and CDR2: SGHNT and YYREEE (reference sequence). There are 13 residues in the CDR3. As DNA, the CDR3 is TGTGCCAGCAGCTGGAGGGAGATCGATGAGCAGTTCTTC. Its translation: CASSWREIDEQFF.

The CDR3 protein is CASSLQGPTNEKLFF. The CDR3 bases are TGTGCCAGCTCACTGCAGGGGCCAACTAATGAAAAACTGTTTTTT. This sequence joins TRBV18 and TRBJ1-4; D is perhaps TRBD1 (6 bases). This CDR3 has 15 amino acids. CDR1 is KGHSH and CDR2 is LQKENI in the germline V gene. The V end was cut by 4 bases, the J end by 0 bases, with 9 bases between.

This clone was counted between two and nine times. The gene calls are TRBV28 and TRBJ1-1; the D gene is possibly TRBD1 (6 bases). Germline V CDR1 and CDR2: MDHEN, SYDVKM. Trimming took off 3 bases at V and 2 bases at J, with 19 bases between the two ends. The CDR3 extends over 17 amino acids. CDR3 bases: TGTGCCAGCAGTTTCCCCGGCCGAATACAGGGAAACACTGAAGCTTTCTTT. This gives the protein CASSFPGRIQGNTEAFF.

This chain uses TRBV5-5 with TRBJ2-7, with D possibly TRBD1 on 6 matching bases. CDR1 and CDR2 from the germline V gene are SGHKS and YYEKEE (reference sequence). The CDR3 has 13 residues. The germline V and J ends were trimmed by 0 bases and 3 bases, with 7 bases remaining between them. The CDR3 nucleotides read TGTGCCAGCAGCTTGGTAGGGGGCTACGAGCAGTACTTC. Amino acids: CASSLVGGYEQYF.

In regard to this clone: The CDR3 does not close with the conserved phenylalanine or tryptophan, likely indicating a read error. The limits of the CDR3 on the DNA are not certain, so only TCRdb's listed CDR3 is given. The genes are TRBV3-1 (or the pseudogene TRBV3-2) and TRBJ1-5; TRBD1, the D gene given by the table, was not confirmed from the DNA. Germline lookup yields CDR1 LGHDT and CDR2 YNNKEL (reference sequence). The CDR3 contains 11 residues when both ends are counted. CDR3 in amino acids: CASSQEGRALI.

This clone has only one observation. J is TRBJ1-1 and V is TRBV27, with D possibly matching TRBD1 (5 bases). Trimming removed 5 bases at V and 9 bases at J, with 16 bases between. The CDR3 is made up of 13 amino acids. Germline V lookup: CDR1 MNHEY, CDR2 SMNVEV (reference sequence). CDR3 residues: CASSLRGAPQAFF. The CDR3 coding sequence is TGTGCCAGCAGTCTCCGTGGGGCCCCTCAAGCTTTCTTT.

This clone turned up a few times. The CDR3 loop reads CASSAGGTRTEYYGYTF. The CDR3 DNA sequence: TGTGCCAGCAGTGCAGGTGGAACGAGGACAGAGTACTATGGCTACACCTTC. This chain uses TRBV9 with TRBJ1-2; perhaps TRBD1 as D (6 bases). The CDR3 length is 17 residues. Germline-derived CDR1 and CDR2 are SGDLS and YYNGEE. Deletions cut 5 bases from V and 3 bases from J, with 23 bases between.

This chain links TRBV12-3 or TRBV12-4 with TRBJ1-2; 7 nucleotides match TRBD1. V lost 3 bases and J lost 8; bases outside the gene matches: 6. The CDR3 extends over 13 amino acids. DNA for the CDR3: TGTGCCAGCAGTTTGACAGGGTTAGGAGGCTACACCTTC. This gives the protein CASSLTGLGGYTF.

The rearrangement joins TRBV6-5 to TRBJ2-1, with TRBD1 identical over 8 bases. Germline V gene data show CDR1 as MNHEY and CDR2 as SVGAGI. The V gene end was trimmed by 6 bases and the J gene end by 0 bases; junction bases not matched to a gene: 4. This CDR3 comprises 15 residues. In DNA, the CDR3 is TGTGCCAGCAGACGGACAGGGAGCTCCTACAATGAGCAGTTCTTC. Translating it yields CASRRTGSSYNEQFF.

The chain links TRBV7-8 to TRBJ2-6, with 8 bases lining up with TRBD1. The germline V gene has CDR1 SGHVS and CDR2 FQNEAQ. This CDR3 has 20 amino acids. With V trimmed by 4 bases and J by 0 bases, 14 bases remained unmatched. The chain's CDR3 is CASSSPTEQGVISGANVLTF. In DNA form, the CDR3 reads TGTGCCAGCAGCTCTCCTACAGAACAGGGGGTTATCTCTGGGGCCAACGTCCTGACTTTC.

This clone appeared a few times. The chain joins TRBV28 to TRBJ2-3; the D gene is possibly TRBD1 (6 bases). The CDR3 consists of 17 residues. V lost 3 bases, J lost 1 base, and 17 bases lay in between. CDR1 and CDR2 from the germline V gene are MDHEN and SYDVKM. For the CDR3, the DNA is TGTGCCAGCAGTTTCCCCCTCACAGGGATGCGCACAGATACGCAGTATTTT. Its protein product is CASSFPLTGMRTDTQYF.

This chain connects TRBV2 to TRBJ1-5; TRBD1 matches 7 bases. The CDR3 covers 13 residues. V lost 10 bases to trimming and J lost 6 bases; unmatched junction nucleotides: 9. The germline CDR1 and CDR2 sequences are SNHLY and FYNNEI. DNA for the CDR3: TGTGCCACAACAGGGGAGAAGGGTCAGCCCCAGCATTTT. Translation gives CATTGEKGQPQHF.